This TCR beta chain was observed in a study of immune cell composition in non-small cell lung cancer. Comment on this clone: Its target is not known.

Profiled with immunoSEQ multiplex PCR; TCRdb holds only in-frame clones, not every one. The data hold about 4,800 clones, with approximately 83% observed a single time. V lost 3 bases and J lost 12; bases outside the gene matches: 4. The CDR3 consists of 13 residues. The germline gives CDR1 SGHAT, CDR2 FQNNGV. Study results and limitations: Tumour TCR-beta clonality showed no significant link to smoking pack-years. Shared sequences between tumour-reactive and dominant in vivo clones were not proven. Lung adenocarcinomas had lower top 10 clone scores and clonality than squamous tumours. 60% to 80% of squamous and around 35% of adenocarcinoma cases had tumour-associated clones >0.5%.

The chain links TRBV11-2 to TRBJ2-3, with 12 positions matching TRBD2. The sequencing sample was made of lung tumor tissue. The clonotype comes from a human donor with non-small cell lung cancer. CDR3 bases: TGTGCCAGCAGCTTGGCTAGCGGGGGGGCACAGTATTTT. Protein product: CASSLASGGAQYF.